These 11 T cell receptor beta chains were sequenced from one sample in a study of cytomegalovirus exposure and HLA in healthy donors. PCR employed 60 Vbeta and 13 Jbeta primers. Here immunoSEQ multiplex PCR was the method, and the copy in TCRdb shows in-frame clones only, minus some. The data hold about 90,000 clones, with roughly 83% observed a single time. Material: PBMCs. These receptors all come from a young man in good health and CMV-seronegative.

The J gene is TRBJ2-3, the V gene TRBV6-5; 8 bases are a match to TRBD1. The CDR3 loop spans 16 amino acids. With 3 bases clipped from V and 2 bases from J, the junction kept 7 bases outside the gene matches. In germline, CDR1 is MNHEY, CDR2 SVGAGI. The CDR3 region has the DNA TGTGCCAGCAGTTATGGCAGGGGGCAGGACACAGATACGCAGTATTTT. Its translation: CASSYGRGQDTDTQYF.

The CDR3 region has the DNA TGTGCCAGCAGCTCCCAAATCGGGGGGGGAAGAGAGACCCAGTACTTC. Protein sequence: CASSSQIGGGRETQYF. The chain recombines TRBV7-2 with TRBJ2-5, with 8 bases matching TRBD2. The CDR3 covers 16 residues. Trimming removed 4 bases from V and 4 bases from J; junction bases left unmatched: 11. Looked up from germline, CDR1 is SGHTA and CDR2 is FQGNSA.

This chain connects TRBV5-1 to TRBJ2-1, with TRBD2 matching over 12 bases. V was pared by 0 bases and J by 7 bases, with 2 bases of the junction left unmatched. CDR3 length equals 15 residues. The germline V gene encodes CDR1 SGHRS and CDR2 YFSETQ. CDR3 protein: CASSLEGLAGNEQFF. In DNA form, the CDR3 reads TGCGCCAGCAGCTTGGAAGGACTAGCGGGGAATGAGCAGTTCTTC. The full variable domain, rest sourced from reference TRBV5-1 and TRBJ2-1, is KAGVTQTPRYLIKTRGQQVTLSCSPISGHRSVSWYQQTPGQGLQFLFEYFSETQRNKGNFPGRFSGRQFSNSRSEMNVSTLELGDSALYLCASSLEGLAGNEQFFGPGTRLTVL.

V gene TRBV5-8 combines with J gene TRBJ2-3, with TRBD1 matching 7 bases. J gave up 3 bases and V 3 bases, and 7 bases lay outside the gene matches. The CDR3 extends over 15 amino acids. Germline CDR1 SGHTS, CDR2 YDEGEE. CDR3 in amino acids: CASSYGAGGTDTQYF. The CDR3 DNA reads as TGTGCCAGCAGCTACGGGGCAGGGGGAACAGATACGCAGTATTTT.

The chain has TRBV7-2 and TRBJ2-7; 8 nucleotides match TRBD2. The CDR3 runs to 13 residues. Per germline, CDR1 SGHTA and CDR2 FQGNSA. Trimming at V came to 5 bases and at J to 4 bases, leaving 4 bases not matched to a gene. As DNA, the CDR3 is TGTGCCAGCAGCCGGACTAGCCCGTACGAGCAGTACTTC. Its protein is CASSRTSPYEQYF.

This clone was detected only once. V and J are TRBV6-1 and TRBJ1-2, with D possibly TRBD1 on 6 matching bases. Germline assignment: CDR1 MNHNS and CDR2 SASEGT. The CDR3 loop spans 13 amino acids. Trimming removed 11 bases from V and 4 bases from J, with 17 bases in between. Here the CDR3 reads CASQGSGVYGYTF. In DNA, the CDR3 is TGTGCCTCACAGGGTTCCGGGGTCTATGGCTACACCTTC.

This chain joins TRBV19 and TRBJ1-2, with D possibly matching TRBD1 (6 bases). V was cut by 3 bases and J by 4 bases, with 15 bases left in between. This CDR3 contains 15 residues. Germline V gene data show CDR1 as LNHDA and CDR2 as SQIVND (reference sequence). CDR3 amino acids: CASSISRQGSYGYTF. The CDR3 coding sequence is TGTGCCAGTAGTATTTCTCGTCAGGGGAGCTATGGCTACACCTTC.

The V call is TRBV11-3, the J call TRBJ2-7, with TRBD2 matching over 10 bases. The trim removed 6 bases at V and 7 bases at J, leaving 9 bases unmatched. From germline, CDR1 is SGHNT and CDR2 YENEEA. This CDR3 is built from 14 residues. The CDR3 region has the DNA TGTGCCAGCAGTATAGCGGGAGGTCTGGGTGAGCAGTACTTC. Translation: CASSIAGGLGEQYF.

The V gene is TRBV9, the J gene TRBJ1-2, with a tentative D call TRBD1 (6 bases). Trimming took off 3 bases at V and 4 bases at J, with 13 bases between the two ends. Germline values: CDR1 SGDLS, CDR2 YYNGEE. The CDR3 spans 14 residues. As DNA, the CDR3 is TGTGCCAGCAGCGGATCCGGACAGTCCTATGGCTACACCTTC. Translating it yields CASSGSGQSYGYTF.

The chain recombines TRBV6-5 with TRBJ2-7; 12 bases align to TRBD1. Germline loops: CDR1 MNHEY, CDR2 SVGAGI. CDR3 length: 15 residues. The V and J ends lost 4 bases and 1 base, in that order; junction bases with no gene match: 2. The CDR3 region is CASSSGQGASYEQYF. DNA for the CDR3: TGTGCCAGCAGTTCGGGACAGGGGGCGTCCTACGAGCAGTACTTC.

The chain joins TRBV29-1 to TRBJ2-3; 7 positions match TRBD2. Trimming cost V 3 bases and J 2 bases; bases outside gene matches: 5. Germline CDR1 is SQVTM and CDR2 is ANQGSEA. This CDR3 is 14 amino acids long. The CDR3 coding sequence is TGCAGCGTTGAGGCGGGAGAGGTCACAGATACGCAGTATTTT. It codes for CSVEAGEVTDTQYF.